This entry describes one TCR beta chain. This sample was included in a study of T cell responses to AZD1222 COVID-19 vaccine. The data were produced by immunoSEQ multiplex PCR, yet TCRdb's version contains in-frame clones alone and is incomplete. The sample lists about 200,000 clones; roughly nine tenths were seen once. The CDR3 has 18 residues. This clonotype was sampled from an adult who received the AZD1222 COVID-19 vaccine. The chain employs TRBV21-1 and TRBJ2-4; TRBD2 is the table's D call, not checked against the DNA. TRBV21-1 is a pseudogene. The sample here was peripheral blood, taken 28 days after the second AZD1222 dose. The CDR3 loop reads CASSKRVQGLASKNIQYF. The CDR3 nucleotides are TGTGCCAGCAGCAAAAGGGTACAGGGACTAGCTTCCAAAAACATTCAGTACTTC.